The 8 T cell receptor beta chains below come from one sample, sequenced in a study of cytomegalovirus exposure and HLA in healthy donors (dated by TCRdb to about 2017). The protocol used for the library was the immunoSEQ multiplex PCR assay. For the multiplex PCR, a mixture combining 60 forward primers for TCR Vbeta segments and 13 reverse primers for TCR Jbeta segments was used. TCRdb holds this immuneACCESS table with in-frame rearrangements only. Some clones are missing; in checked studies, unresolved V genes explain under half, and the rest has no known cause. The sample yields some 160,000 clones; roughly 80% were counted once. The ten largest clones capture approximately 1.6% of the sample. The sample consisted of PBMCs. Every receptor here comes from a woman in her forties in good health and CMV-seronegative.

The chain links TRBV7-9 to TRBJ2-4, with D possibly being TRBD1 (6 bases). The germline V gene encodes CDR1 SEHNR and CDR2 FQNEAQ (reference sequence). The CDR3 has 12 amino acids. V dropped 1 base and J dropped 11 bases, with 9 bases sitting between them. CDR3 sequence (DNA): TGTGCCAGCAGCTTAGAGACAGGCCTTCAGTACTTC. Translation gives CASSLETGLQYF.

The rearrangement joins TRBV5-1 to TRBJ1-1; 8 bases line up with TRBD1. The trim removed 4 bases at V and 0 bases at J, leaving 5 bases unmatched. Germline CDR1 reads SGHRS; CDR2 reads YFSETQ. The length of the CDR3 is 15 residues. CDR3 sequence (DNA): TGCGCCAGCAGCGGGAAGACAGGGGTGAACACTGAAGCTTTCTTT. It encodes CASSGKTGVNTEAFF. The full variable domain, rest sourced from reference TRBV5-1 and TRBJ1-1, is KAGVTQTPRYLIKTRGQQVTLSCSPISGHRSVSWYQQTPGQGLQFLFEYFSETQRNKGNFPGRFSGRQFSNSRSEMNVSTLELGDSALYLCASSGKTGVNTEAFFGQGTRLTVV.

The chain has TRBV25-1 and TRBJ1-6; a possible D gene is TRBD1 (5 bases). V lost 7 bases to trimming and J lost 9 bases, with 22 bases between them. Germline loops: CDR1 MGHDK, CDR2 SYGVNS. The CDR3 has 16 amino acids. This CDR3 reads CASTYSAGLGRSPLHF. The CDR3 DNA sequence: TGTGCCAGCACCTACTCCGCGGGGCTAGGCCGTTCACCCCTCCACTTT.

In regard to this clone: One end of the junction fails to match germline, which may point to a read error. The J gene is TRBJ2-1, the V gene TRBV13; no clear D. The CDR3 covers 14 residues. Germline values: CDR1 PRHDT, CDR2 FYEKMQ (reference sequence). In DNA form, the CDR3 reads TGTGCCAGCAGCTTAGCTCTCTCCCACAATGAGCAGTTCTTC. It yields the protein CASSLALSHNEQFF.

The count of this clone is one. V usage is TRBV7-6 and J usage is TRBJ1-5, with no clear D. The germline gives CDR1 SGHVS, CDR2 FNYEAQ. CDR3 length: 15 amino acids. Trimming took off 7 bases at V and 3 bases at J, with 16 bases between the two ends. Here the CDR3 reads CASTPAPGNNQPQHF. In DNA, the CDR3 is TGTGCCAGCACCCCGGCCCCAGGAAACAATCAGCCCCAGCATTTT.

The CDR3 DNA is TGTGCCTGGAGTGAACTTGATAGCAATCAGCCCCAGCATTTT. Its protein product is CAWSELDSNQPQHF. The rearrangement links TRBV30 to TRBJ1-5; D unclear. Germline V gene lookup returns CDR1 GTSNPN and CDR2 SVGIG (reference sequence). Deletions cut 1 base from V and 0 bases from J, with 7 bases between. This CDR3 is built from 14 residues.

The chain's CDR3 is CASRGGEGNTIYF. CDR3 in DNA: TGTGCCAGCAGGGGGGGGGAAGGAAACACCATATATTTT. The chain links TRBV7-2 to TRBJ1-3; TRBD1 might be the D (5 bases). V was trimmed by 6 bases and J by 4 bases, leaving 10 bases between them. Looked up from germline, CDR1 is SGHTA and CDR2 is FQGNSA. This CDR3 has 13 amino acids.

About this clone itself: A junction boundary mismatches the germline segment, possibly from a read error. This sequence joins TRBV7-9 and TRBJ2-5; 10 nucleotides match TRBD2. Germline V CDR1 and CDR2: SEHNR, FQNEAQ (reference sequence). The length of the CDR3 is 14 residues. CDR3: CSSLSGGARETQYF. CDR3 nucleotides: TGTTCCAGCTTAAGCGGGGGGGCCCGGGAGACCCAGTACTTC. The variable domain in full, with the rest retrieved from reference TRBV7-9 and TRBJ2-5, is DTGVSQNPRHKITKRGQNVTFRCDPISEHNRLYWYRQTLGQGPEFLTYFQNEAQLEKSRLLSDRFSAERPKGSFSTLEIQRTEQGDSAMYLCSSLSGGARETQYFGPGTRLLVL.